Listed here is a single TCR beta chain. The target antigen is unknown. This entry belongs to a study of T cell repertoires in cytomegalovirus infection. Across the study: It can be stated that public TCR beta signatures indicated CMV infection as well as a matching HLA type. Study results and limitations: People with CMV and the relevant HLA were identified by cumulative public TCR beta family frequency. The response measured ex vivo was dominated by TCR beta clonotypes (HLA-C-restricted and CMV-specific).

TCRdb analysed the reads with MiXCR anew, one entry per CDR3 protein. The data hold approximately 180,000 distinct CDR3 sequences, with about a tenth observed a single time. In germline, CDR1 is SGHAT, CDR2 FQDESV (reference sequence). V lost 4 bases and J lost 4, with 5 bases in between. The CDR3 length is 12 residues. The J gene is TRBJ2-1, the V gene TRBV11-1; D remains unclear. The clonotype was recovered from a human donor in good health (CMV status not recorded). Some clones in this sample may be carry-over from other donors' samples. Sequencing used PBMCs. The CDR3 loop is CASSSRYNEQFF. The CDR3 bases are TGTGCCAGCAGCTCACGTTACAATGAGCAGTTCTTC.